The sequence of this TCR beta chain was determined in a study of CD8+CD57+ T cells in acquired aplastic anemia. Profiling that covered TCR beta VDJ and CDR3 relied on genomic DNA as its template. TCRdb called the reads again in MiXCR, with one record for every CDR3 protein. This table has about 270,000 distinct CDR3 sequences, roughly half appearing once. Sequenced material: sorted CD4+, CD8+, or CD8+CD57+ T cells (not recorded which) from PBMCs. This receptor was identified in a human donor with severe aplastic anemia or a healthy control (not recorded which).

The CDR3 DNA follows: TGTGCCAGCAGTGAAGCGCTTCCCGGCGGGGAAAAACTGTTTTTT. Protein product: CASSEALPGGEKLFF. The chain recombines TRBV2 with TRBJ1-4; D remains unclear. Trimming stripped 0 bases from V and 8 bases from J, with 13 bases between. CDR3 length equals 15 residues. Per germline, CDR1 SNHLY and CDR2 FYNNEI.